This passage covers 7 T cell receptor beta chains from one sample sequenced in a study of TET2 disruption in CD19-targeted CAR T cells. The treatment: autologous CTL019 cells: CD19 CAR with 4-1BB and CD3 zeta domains. Sequencing used immunoSEQ multiplex PCR; TCRdb keeps in-frame clones, though not all of them. The sample has under 30,000 clones. These receptors have no identified antigens. The sequencing here drew on CD8- CAR+ T cells sorted from cultured blood T cells, taken for CD19 CAR T cell therapy. Subset described: CD8-negative CAR-positive T cells from the infusion product. The receptors here all came from a man aged 65-85 years with chronic lymphocytic leukemia.

On this clone: The read halts 3 residues ahead of the CDR3 end, with the missing end drawn from the germline J gene. The V and J genes are TRBV5-1 and TRBJ2-5; TRBD2 agrees at 8 bases. V lost 5 bases and J lost 4; bases outside the gene matches: 10. This CDR3 contains 15 residues. Germline V CDR1 and CDR2: SGHRS, YFSETQ. This CDR3 is CASRGLAPSGETQYF. CDR3 DNA, as far as it was read: TGCGCCAGCAGAGGACTAGCCCCCTCGGGAGAGACC.

A word on this clone: The read is 3 residues too short to cover the CDR3 end, so that end is filled in from the germline J gene. The genes are TRBV20-1 and TRBJ1-3; 7 bases line up with TRBD1. In germline, CDR1 is DFQATT, CDR2 SNEGSKA (reference sequence). J gave up 3 bases and V 5 bases, and 7 bases lay outside the gene matches. The CDR3 extends over 14 amino acids. CDR3 region: CSADREALGNTIYF. The part of the CDR3 DNA that was read is TGCAGTGCTGACAGGGAGGCCCTTGGAAACACC.

Worth noting for this clone: The CDR3 end falls 3 residues outside the read, so it is completed with the germline J gene. The rearrangement links TRBV7-9 to TRBJ1-1, with D possibly matching TRBD1 (6 bases). The germline V gene has CDR1 SEHNR and CDR2 FQNEAQ (reference sequence). The CDR3 totals 13 residues. The sequenced CDR3 bases are TGTGCCAGCAGCTTAGGCGTTCAGGGGAAA. This gives the protein CASSLGVQGK. The whole CDR3 protein is CASSLGVQGKAFF.

By frequency, this clone is medium-sized. The read gets to within 3 residues of the CDR3 end, and the germline J gene fills in the rest. The chain carries TRBV6-2 or TRBV6-3 and TRBJ2-4, with 10 bases that match TRBD1. CDR3 length equals 16 residues. V shed 5 bases and J 7 bases; nucleotides not matched to a gene: 11. From germline, CDR1 is MNHEY and CDR2 SVGEGT. CDR3: CASSQTGTGERNIQYF. Partial CDR3 DNA: TGTGCCAGCAGTCAAACCGGGACAGGGGAAAGGAACATT.

A note on this clone: Read coverage stops 3 residues before the CDR3 terminus; the germline J gene supplies the remainder. The chain links TRBV20-1 to TRBJ2-4; tentative D call: TRBD1 (8 bases). CDR3 length equals 16 residues. Germline V gene sequence: CDR1 DFQATT, CDR2 SNEGSKA (reference sequence). The CDR3 is CSASRAGGGSNQPQYF. CDR3 DNA (partial): TGCAGTGCTAGCAGAGCAGGGGGCGGGAGCAATCAGCCT.

Concerning this clone: From the germline J gene comes the end of the CDR3, since the read stops 3 residues before it. The chain links TRBV7-9 to TRBJ2-7; 10 bases align to TRBD1. This CDR3 is 14 amino acids long. The germline gives CDR1 SEHNR, CDR2 FQNEAQ (reference sequence). V lost 5 bases to trimming and J lost 2 bases; unmatched junction nucleotides: 3. CDR3 bases read: TGTGCCAGCAGCGCGGGACAGGGGACCTACGAG. It yields the protein CASSAGQGTYE. The entire CDR3 is CASSAGQGTYEQYF.

For this clone: The read ends 3 residues shy of where the CDR3 ends; the end is completed using the germline J gene. The genes are TRBV7-3 and TRBJ1-1; D is perhaps TRBD1 (6 bases). Germline V gene data show CDR1 as SGHTA and CDR2 as FQGTGA. V was pared by 4 bases and J by 3 bases, with 12 bases between. This CDR3 spans 14 amino acids. The CDR3 here is CASSSGTRDTEAFF. CDR3 DNA, as far as it was read: TGTGCCAGCAGCTCAGGGACACGGGACACTGAA.